A single sample gave rise to the 28 T cell receptor beta chains below, sequenced in a study of T cell repertoires in cytomegalovirus infection. TCRdb reanalysed the reads using MiXCR and keeps one entry per CDR3 protein. The data show around 190,000 distinct CDR3 sequences, 14% seen once. Material: PBMCs. The receptors come from a human donor in good health (CMV status not recorded). Some clones in this sample may be carry-over from other donors' samples.

This clonotype was counted many times. The rearrangement joins TRBV12-3 or TRBV12-4 to TRBJ2-5; D is possibly TRBD2 (5 bases). The V end lost 2 bases, the J end lost 5 bases, and 9 bases lay between the germline ends. The CDR3 extends over 13 amino acids. The CDR3 bases are TGTGCCAGCAGTTTATTGGGAGTTGAGACCCAGTACTTC. Its protein is CASSLLGVETQYF.

This clonotype appeared many times. The V and J genes are TRBV6-1 and TRBJ2-7; 7 bases map to TRBD1. There are 13 residues in the CDR3. Germline CDR1 reads MNHNS; CDR2 reads SASEGT. The J segment lost 4 bases and the V segment lost 5 bases, leaving 5 bases of the junction unmatched. In DNA form, the CDR3 reads TGTGCCAGCAGTTCGACAGGGATATACGAGCAGTACTTC. It translates to CASSSTGIYEQYF.

J is TRBJ1-5 and V is TRBV2; possible D gene TRBD1, 5 bases. Germline CDR1 SNHLY, CDR2 FYNNEI. V was cut by 4 bases and J by 5 bases, with 9 bases left in between. The length of the CDR3 is 13 residues. CDR3 loop: CASSVAGDQPQHF. The CDR3 bases are TGTGCCAGCAGTGTAGCGGGGGATCAGCCCCAGCATTTT.

This clonotype showed up just once. This chain uses TRBV6-6 with TRBJ2-5; D remains unclear. Trimming took 5 bases from V and 7 from J, leaving 14 bases between them. This CDR3 is 13 amino acids long. Germline CDR1 MNHNY, CDR2 SVGAGI (reference sequence). The CDR3 nucleotides are TGTGCCAGCAGTGGCGAAGTAAAAGGGACCCAGTACTTC. It codes for CASSGEVKGTQYF.

Many counts were recorded for this clonotype. V gene TRBV7-2 combines with J gene TRBJ1-3; 7 bases line up with TRBD1. Losses at the gene ends were 3 bases for V and 4 bases for J; bases not matched to a gene: 3. The germline gives CDR1 SGHTA, CDR2 FQGNSA. The CDR3 spans 14 residues. CDR3 loop: CASSFWTGGNTIYF. In DNA, the CDR3 is TGTGCCAGCAGCTTTTGGACAGGCGGAAACACCATATATTTT.

This clonotype was counted only a few times. This chain joins TRBV20-1 and TRBJ2-6; no clear D. Trimming took off 3 bases at V and 0 bases at J, with 6 bases between the two ends. Germline assignment: CDR1 DFQATT and CDR2 SNEGSKA (reference sequence). The CDR3 sequence is 14 residues long. The CDR3 sequence: CSASFDSGANVLTF. CDR3 bases: TGCAGTGCTAGCTTTGACTCTGGGGCCAACGTCCTGACTTTC.

This clonotype was detected many times. CDR3 nucleotide sequence: TGTGCCAGCAGCTTAGCCGGGACAGGGGGCCGATACGAGCAGTACTTC. It is translated as CASSLAGTGGRYEQYF. The V gene is TRBV7-2, the J gene TRBJ2-7, with 12 nucleotides matching TRBD1. Looked up from germline, CDR1 is SGHTA and CDR2 is FQGNSA. The CDR3 is 16 amino acids. J was trimmed by 4 bases and V by 0 bases; bases with no gene match: 4.

At least ten counts were recorded for this clonotype. The rearrangement links TRBV25-1 to TRBJ2-7, with D perhaps matching TRBD1 (6 bases). Per the germline V gene, CDR1 is MGHDK and CDR2 is SYGVNS. The germline V and J ends were trimmed by 6 bases and 6 bases, with 27 bases remaining between them. The CDR3 is made up of 17 amino acids. The CDR3 coding sequence is TGTGCCAGCAGCTCCCAGGGGTGGACTCGCCGCGAGGGCGAGCAGTACTTC. Amino acid sequence: CASSSQGWTRREGEQYF.

This clonotype was seen only a few times. The V call is TRBV10-3, the J call TRBJ1-1; tentative D call: TRBD1 (5 bases). Germline V CDR1 and CDR2: ENHRY, SYGVKD. The CDR3 consists of 15 residues. Trimming took off 3 bases at V and 6 bases at J, with 17 bases between the two ends. Here the CDR3 DNA reads TGTGCCATCAGTGACTCGACAGCTGGTGGGGCTGAAGCTTTCTTT. This gives the protein CAISDSTAGGAEAFF.

The sample holds many counts of this clonotype. The V gene is TRBV12-3 or TRBV12-4, the J gene TRBJ1-3; D uncertain. V dropped 6 bases and J dropped 0 bases, with 15 bases sitting between them. The CDR3 runs 16 residues. In DNA, the CDR3 is TGTGCCAGCAGCTCCGGGCCCCGTAACTCTGGAAACACCATATATTTT. Protein: CASSSGPRNSGNTIYF.

The sample holds a few counts of this clonotype. This chain connects TRBV30 to TRBJ1-2, with a tentative D call TRBD1 (5 bases). Germline CDR1 reads GTSNPN; CDR2 reads SVGIG (reference sequence). The CDR3 has 16 residues. The V end was cut by 0 bases, the J end by 0 bases, with 14 bases between. CDR3 protein: CAWSVRAGPTNYGYTF. CDR3 nucleotides: TGTGCCTGGAGTGTACGGGCAGGGCCCACTAACTATGGCTACACCTTC.

The CDR3 sequence: CSVGQGAYEQYF. DNA for the CDR3: TGCAGCGTTGGACAGGGGGCTTACGAGCAGTACTTC. The J gene is TRBJ2-7, the V gene TRBV29-1; 10 bases map to TRBD1. CDR3 size: 12 residues. Germline lookup yields CDR1 SQVTM and CDR2 ANQGSEA. With 4 bases clipped from V and 4 bases from J, the junction kept 1 base outside the gene matches.

The chain combines TRBV12-3 or TRBV12-4 with TRBJ1-1; D ambiguous. Deletions cut 7 bases from V and 0 bases from J, with 12 bases between. The CDR3 contains 14 residues. The CDR3, as DNA: TGTGCCAGCACCCCTGGCGGACTGAACACTGAAGCTTTCTTT. It yields the protein CASTPGGLNTEAFF.

With respect to this clonotype: Given a much more abundant clone one base away, this may be a read error. The J gene is TRBJ1-2, the V gene TRBV5-4; D is uncertain. The CDR3 is made up of 13 amino acids. The germline gives CDR1 SGHNT, CDR2 YYREEE (reference sequence). V dropped 0 bases and J dropped 7 bases, with 10 bases sitting between them. The CDR3 nucleotides read TGTGCCAGCAGCTTGGATGGAGGCTGTGGCTACACCTTC. Protein: CASSLDGGCGYTF.

This clonotype was counted ten times or more. The genes are TRBV7-2 and TRBJ2-7; 9 nucleotides agree with TRBD2. The germline CDR1 and CDR2 sequences are SGHTA and FQGNSA. This CDR3 region has 15 residues. With 1 base clipped from V and 5 bases from J, the junction kept 6 bases outside the gene matches. The chain's CDR3 is CASSLGLAAGHEQYF. In DNA form, the CDR3 reads TGTGCCAGCAGCTTAGGACTAGCGGCGGGGCACGAGCAGTACTTC.

This clonotype appeared many times. J is TRBJ1-5 and V is TRBV7-2, with D possibly being TRBD1 (6 bases). Germline V CDR1 and CDR2: SGHTA, FQGNSA. Trimming removed 5 bases at V and 4 bases at J, with 15 bases between. The CDR3 is 15 amino acids. The CDR3: CASSASTGQNQPQHF. The CDR3 DNA reads as TGTGCCAGCAGCGCGTCAACAGGGCAAAATCAGCCCCAGCATTTT.

This clonotype was seen repeatedly, ten times or more. CDR3 residues: CASSWGGTYNEQFF. CDR3 bases: TGTGCCAGCAGCTGGGGGGGCACCTACAATGAGCAGTTCTTC. The V call is TRBV7-9, the J call TRBJ2-1; possibly TRBD2 for D (7 bases). V lost 4 bases and J 2 bases, leaving 9 bases between the germline ends. Germline V gene lookup returns CDR1 SEHNR and CDR2 FQNEAQ (reference sequence). The CDR3 is 14 residues long. The complete variable domain, with remaining parts taken from reference TRBV7-9 and TRBJ2-1, reads DTGVSQNPRHKITKRGQNVTFRCDPISEHNRLYWYRQTLGQGPEFLTYFQNEAQLEKSRLLSDRFSAERPKGSFSTLEIQRTEQGDSAMYLCASSWGGTYNEQFFGPGTRLTVL.

Ten or more counts support this clonotype. The V call is TRBV7-2, the J call TRBJ2-7; 9 bases line up with TRBD1. From germline, CDR1 is SGHTA and CDR2 FQGNSA. This CDR3 is built from 17 residues. Trimming took 1 base from V and 0 from J; bases not matched to a gene: 7. The CDR3 reads CASSLVSGTGTSYEQYF. For the CDR3, the DNA is TGTGCCAGCAGCTTAGTATCCGGGACAGGGACCTCCTACGAGCAGTACTTC.

This clonotype was found many times. The chain employs TRBV12-3 or TRBV12-4 and TRBJ1-3; 8 nucleotides line up with TRBD1. This CDR3 region has 16 residues. The J segment lost 1 base and the V segment lost 2 bases, leaving 4 bases of the junction unmatched. The CDR3 sequence is CASSLRDRISGNTIYF. CDR3 nucleotide sequence: TGTGCCAGCAGTTTAAGGGACAGGATTTCTGGAAACACCATATATTTT.

This clonotype was detected only a few times. The chain joins TRBV5-1 to TRBJ1-5; no clear D. Germline loops: CDR1 SGHRS, CDR2 YFSETQ. The CDR3 extends over 15 amino acids. Trimming removed 2 bases at V and 4 bases at J, with 13 bases between. The CDR3 here is CASSFSGQANQPQHF. The CDR3 region has the DNA TGCGCCAGCAGCTTTAGTGGGCAGGCGAATCAGCCCCAGCATTTT.

This sequence joins TRBV11-1 and TRBJ1-1, with a tentative D call TRBD1 (5 bases). CDR3 length equals 12 residues. V shed 7 bases and J shed 4 bases, with 10 bases lying between them. Per germline, CDR1 SGHAT and CDR2 FQDESV (reference sequence). This chain's CDR3 is CASTGGGTEAFF. Written as DNA, the CDR3 is TGTGCCAGCACCGGGGGAGGCACTGAAGCTTTCTTT.

This clonotype was observed many times. This chain uses TRBV25-1 with TRBJ2-1; 11 bases fit TRBD2. CDR3 length: 16 amino acids. Trimming at V came to 6 bases and at J to 6 bases, leaving 10 bases not matched to a gene. Germline V gene data show CDR1 as MGHDK and CDR2 as SYGVNS. CDR3 bases: TGTGCCAGCAGCCCTGGAACTAGCGGGGGTACCAATGAGCAGTTCTTC. It translates to CASSPGTSGGTNEQFF.

The chain joins TRBV3-1 to TRBJ2-1; TRBD2 agrees at 14 bases. V was clipped by 4 bases and J by 5 bases; unmatched bases: 4. The CDR3 is 16 residues long. The germline CDR1 and CDR2 sequences are LGHDT and YNNKEL (reference sequence). CDR3 bases: TGTGCCAGCAGCCCGGGACTAGCGGGAGCTGACAATGAGCAGTTCTTC. This encodes CASSPGLAGADNEQFF.

Only a few counts were recorded for this clonotype. The chain uses TRBV11-2 and TRBJ1-2; D is perhaps TRBD1 (5 bases). This CDR3 contains 13 residues. Germline CDR1 reads SGHAT; CDR2 reads FQNNGV. The V gene lost 6 bases and the J gene lost 6 bases, with 14 bases spanning the gap. The CDR3 DNA sequence: TGTGCCAGCAGACGACTAGGGGTACATGGCTACACCTTC. It specifies CASRRLGVHGYTF. The complete variable domain, with remaining parts taken from reference TRBV11-2 and TRBJ1-2, reads EAGVAQSPRYKIIEKRQSVAFWCNPISGHATLYWYQQILGQGPKLLIQFQNNGVVDDSQLPKDRFSAERLKGVDSTLKIQPAKLEDSAVYLCASRRLGVHGYTFGSGTRLTVV.

The rearrangement joins TRBV25-1 to TRBJ1-1; perhaps TRBD1 as D (5 bases). Germline V CDR1 and CDR2: MGHDK, SYGVNS. V dropped 5 bases and J dropped 7 bases, with 20 bases sitting between them. The CDR3 has 15 amino acids. The CDR3 reads CASSRTDRSKGEAFF. DNA for the CDR3: TGTGCCAGCAGTCGAACTGACAGATCCAAAGGTGAAGCTTTCTTT.

This clonotype was seen many times. J is TRBJ2-7 and V is TRBV28; tentatively, D is TRBD2 (5 bases). The germline V gene has CDR1 MDHEN and CDR2 SYDVKM. This CDR3 is built from 16 residues. Deletions cut 2 bases from V and 2 bases from J, with 16 bases between. The CDR3 here is CASSLDLVGLTYEQYF. The CDR3 DNA reads as TGTGCCAGCAGTTTAGATTTAGTAGGACTCACCTACGAGCAGTACTTC.

This sequence joins TRBV15 and TRBJ2-7, with a weak D call TRBD1 (5 bases). There are 13 residues in the CDR3. CDR1 and CDR2 (germline): LNHNV, YYDKDF (reference sequence). V dropped 3 bases and J dropped 10 bases, with 16 bases sitting between them. CDR3 nucleotides: TGTGCCACCAGCAGTCTTATCTCAGGGTCACAGTACTTC. Translating gives CATSSLISGSQYF.

This clonotype was seen repeatedly, ten times or more. The chain joins TRBV7-9 to TRBJ2-1; the match to TRBD2 covers 8 bases. Germline V gives CDR1 SEHNR, CDR2 FQNEAQ (reference sequence). There are 14 residues in the CDR3. V shed 1 base, J shed 7 bases, and the junction held 3 bases outside the gene matches. The CDR3 is CASSLGGTRNEQFF. The CDR3 DNA is TGTGCCAGCAGCTTAGGTGGGACTAGGAATGAGCAGTTCTTC. The entire variable domain, with the rest obtained from reference TRBV7-9 and TRBJ2-1, is as follows: DTGVSQNPRHKITKRGQNVTFRCDPISEHNRLYWYRQTLGQGPEFLTYFQNEAQLEKSRLLSDRFSAERPKGSFSTLEIQRTEQGDSAMYLCASSLGGTRNEQFFGPGTRLTVL.